A single sample is the source of the 25 T cell receptor beta chains below, sequenced in a study of blood T cell repertoires in COVID-19. Using immunoSEQ multiplex PCR, the repertoire was profiled, and TCRdb retains in-frame clones only, with some absent. The sample holds some 200,000 clones, around 87% seen once. The sequencing sample was made of PBMCs or T cells enriched from blood (not recorded which). These receptors were collected from a man aged 25 to 40 in a cohort exposed to, infected with or recovered from COVID-19 (not recorded which).

The chain couples TRBV11-2 to TRBJ2-7; 15 nucleotides align to TRBD2. Germline CDR1 and CDR2: SGHAT and FQNNGV. With 5 bases clipped from V and 6 bases from J, the junction kept 5 bases outside the gene matches. The CDR3 runs 15 residues. CDR3 in amino acids: CASSGGTSGRFEQYF. In DNA, the CDR3 is TGTGCCAGCAGCGGGGGGACTAGCGGGAGGTTCGAGCAGTACTTC.

V gene TRBV14 combines with J gene TRBJ1-1, with 8 positions matching TRBD1. CDR3 length: 15 amino acids. Germline values: CDR1 SGHDN, CDR2 FVKESK. The junction had 5 bases not matched to a gene; V was cut back by 1 base and J by 4 bases. The CDR3 nucleotides read TGTGCCAGCAGCCAAGCACAGGGGGGTATCACTGAAGCTTTCTTT. This encodes CASSQAQGGITEAFF.

This clone has just a few counts. The genes are TRBV5-1 and TRBJ1-2; D ambiguous. Germline values: CDR1 SGHRS, CDR2 YFSETQ. This CDR3 region has 14 residues. Trimming cost V 4 bases and J 5 bases, with 15 bases left between them. CDR3 amino acids: CASSPAGSGYGYTF. The CDR3 DNA reads as TGCGCCAGCAGCCCCGCTGGGAGTGGATATGGCTACACCTTC.

The chain combines TRBV27 with TRBJ1-6; maybe TRBD1 (5 bases). CDR3 length: 18 amino acids. V was shortened by 5 bases and J by 5 bases, with 22 bases between the two germline ends. Germline V gene sequence: CDR1 MNHEY, CDR2 SMNVEV (reference sequence). The CDR3 DNA sequence: TGTGCCAGCAGTGACAGCTTACCTACTTTAACCCATAATTCACCCCTCCACTTT. It encodes CASSDSLPTLTHNSPLHF.

This clone was seen only once. V usage is TRBV28 and J usage is TRBJ2-3, with a possible D match to TRBD2 (5 bases). The CDR3 is 13 amino acids. The V and J ends lost 7 bases and 1 base respectively, with 9 bases between them. Germline loops: CDR1 MDHEN, CDR2 SYDVKM. The CDR3 DNA sequence: TGTGCCAGCACCTCCGGGGGCACAGATACGCAGTATTTT. Residues: CASTSGGTDTQYF.

V gene TRBV28 combines with J gene TRBJ2-7, with 8 bases identical to TRBD1. Looked up from germline, CDR1 is MDHEN and CDR2 is SYDVKM. This CDR3 region has 18 residues. With V trimmed by 5 bases and J by 4 bases, 19 bases remained unmatched. The CDR3: CASSLRDRYIKTPYEQYF. CDR3 sequence (DNA): TGTGCCAGCAGTCTCCGGGACAGGTACATAAAAACTCCTTACGAGCAGTACTTC.

The V and J genes are TRBV7-9 and TRBJ2-7, with D possibly matching TRBD1 (6 bases). V was pared by 4 bases and J by 3 bases, with 19 bases between. This CDR3 has 16 residues. The germline CDR1 and CDR2 sequences are SEHNR and FQNEAQ (reference sequence). The CDR3 region is CASSSTVAGEFYEQYF. The CDR3 nucleotides read TGTGCCAGCAGCTCCACGGTGGCAGGGGAATTCTACGAGCAGTACTTC.

J is TRBJ2-1 and V is TRBV11-2; 12 nucleotides agree with TRBD2. The CDR3 has 15 amino acids. J lost 8 bases, V lost 5 bases, and 7 bases had no gene match. Germline CDR1 SGHAT, CDR2 FQNNGV. The CDR3 DNA sequence: TGTGCCAGCAGCAGACGGACTAGCGGGGTAGATGAGCAGTTCTTC. The encoded protein is CASSRRTSGVDEQFF.

CDR3 region: CASSSNFLGGEQYF. In DNA form, the CDR3 reads TGTGCCAGCAGTTCTAACTTTTTAGGGGGCGAGCAGTACTTC. The rearrangement joins TRBV6-2 or TRBV6-3 to TRBJ2-7; tentatively, D is TRBD1 (6 bases). The V gene lost 4 bases and the J gene lost 6 bases, with 16 bases spanning the gap. Germline V lookup: CDR1 MNHEY, CDR2 SVGEGT. CDR3 size: 14 residues.

On this clone itself: Additional DNA sequences in this sample encode the identical CDR3. CDR3 sequence: CASSLGGPEAFF. The CDR3 coding sequence is TGTGCCAGCAGTTTAGGGGGCCCTGAAGCTTTCTTT. The J gene is TRBJ1-1, the V gene TRBV12-3 or TRBV12-4, with D possibly TRBD1 on 5 matching bases. This CDR3 region has 12 residues. V lost 1 base and J 6 bases, leaving 6 bases between the germline ends.

The V and J genes are TRBV9 and TRBJ1-5; D is unclear. V lost 0 bases and J 0 bases, leaving 10 bases between the germline ends. Germline CDR1 and CDR2: SGDLS and YYNGEE. This CDR3 is built from 16 residues. Here the CDR3 reads CASSVGGGNSNQPQHF. In DNA form, the CDR3 reads TGTGCCAGCAGCGTAGGTGGAGGGAATAGCAATCAGCCCCAGCATTTT.

The chain links TRBV7-6 to TRBJ1-3; tentatively, D is TRBD1 (5 bases). Per germline, CDR1 SGHVS and CDR2 FNYEAQ. V was trimmed by 1 base and J by 9 bases, leaving 25 bases between them. The CDR3 is made up of 18 amino acids. The CDR3 DNA follows: TGTGCCAGCAGCTTAGATATCATAGTAGGGGCTTCCTTCGGCACCATATATTTT. Residues: CASSLDIIVGASFGTIYF.

This clone has only a few counts. V and J are TRBV28 and TRBJ1-1; D ambiguous. The germline V gene has CDR1 MDHEN and CDR2 SYDVKM. CDR3 size: 12 residues. V lost 6 bases to trimming and J lost 4 bases, with 9 bases between them. Written as DNA, the CDR3 is TGTGCCAGCAGGGTAGGGAGCACTGAAGCTTTCTTT. It translates to CASRVGSTEAFF.

This chain links TRBV6-5 with TRBJ2-1, with TRBD2 as a possible D gene (6 bases). V dropped 6 bases and J dropped 10 bases, with 22 bases sitting between them. Germline CDR1 is MNHEY and CDR2 is SVGAGI. The CDR3 consists of 15 residues. The CDR3 nucleotides read TGTGCCAGCAGGCCCAGCCTCGGGACTCCCATCGAGCAGTTCTTC. Its translation is CASRPSLGTPIEQFF.

The chain recombines TRBV27 with TRBJ1-5; a possible D gene is TRBD1 (6 bases). Germline CDR1 is MNHEY and CDR2 is SMNVEV (reference sequence). The CDR3 extends over 16 amino acids. Trimming removed 7 bases at V and 0 bases at J, with 16 bases between. CDR3 region: CASKPGARYSNQPQHF. CDR3 nucleotides: TGTGCCAGCAAGCCAGGGGCCCGATATAGCAATCAGCCCCAGCATTTT.

This chain connects TRBV29-1 to TRBJ2-1; D call uncertain. Trimming left V 7 bases short and J 0 bases short, with 22 bases between. The CDR3 runs to 17 residues. CDR1 is SQVTM, CDR2 ANQGSEA, per germline. The CDR3 DNA is TGCAGCGGGCGGTCTGGCGGAGACGCTAGCTCCTACAATGAGCAGTTCTTC. Residues: CSGRSGGDASSYNEQFF.

This clone was seen once. The rearrangement links TRBV3-1 (or the pseudogene TRBV3-2) to TRBJ2-6; D not resolved. CDR3 length: 14 amino acids. Trimming left V 0 bases short and J 4 bases short, with 4 bases between. Germline V CDR1 and CDR2: LGHDT, YNNKEL (reference sequence). CDR3 sequence reads: CASSQESGANVLTF. The CDR3, as DNA: TGTGCCAGCAGCCAAGAGTCGGGGGCCAACGTCCTGACTTTC.

The chain recombines TRBV6-2 or TRBV6-3 with TRBJ1-1; 8 bases map to TRBD1. Germline V gene lookup returns CDR1 MNHEY and CDR2 SVGEGT. The CDR3 is 17 amino acids. J gave up 0 bases and V 4 bases, and 10 bases lay outside the gene matches. CDR3 residues: CASSSRRTGFMNTEAFF. The CDR3 DNA reads TGTGCCAGCAGTTCGCGTCGGACAGGGTTTATGAACACTGAAGCTTTCTTT.

This chain connects TRBV6-5 to TRBJ1-5; TRBD1 matches 9 bases. CDR1 and CDR2 (germline): MNHEY, SVGAGI. The trim removed 4 bases at V and 2 bases at J, leaving 0 bases unmatched. CDR3 length: 14 amino acids. CDR3 nucleotides: TGTGCCAGCAGTTGGACAGGGGGCAATCAGCCCCAGCATTTT. The encoded protein is CASSWTGGNQPQHF.

This clone was counted once. The chain carries TRBV6-5 and TRBJ1-5, with D perhaps TRBD1 (5 bases). The germline V gene encodes CDR1 MNHEY and CDR2 SVGAGI. The CDR3 consists of 14 residues. Trimming removed 9 bases at V and 1 base at J, with 13 bases between. Written as DNA, the CDR3 is TGTGCCAGTGGGGCGAGGTCCAGCAATCAGCCCCAGCATTTT. It is translated as CASGARSSNQPQHF.

The rearrangement joins TRBV11-2 to TRBJ1-3, with TRBD1 matching over 7 bases. The CDR3 is made up of 13 amino acids. Germline CDR1 is SGHAT and CDR2 is FQNNGV. The V gene end was trimmed by 5 bases and the J gene end by 4 bases; junction bases not matched to a gene: 2. CDR3 DNA: TGTGCCAGCAGCCGGGACAGAGGAAACACCATATATTTT. Encoded protein: CASSRDRGNTIYF.

The V gene is TRBV9, the J gene TRBJ2-5; 7 nucleotides agree with TRBD1. This CDR3 has 15 amino acids. The V gene's germline CDR1 is SGDLS and CDR2 YYNGEE. The ends lost 2 bases at V and 5 bases at J; junction bases unmatched: 9. The DNA of the CDR3 is TGTGCCAGCAGCGTTTTCCTCGACAGGGTGGAGACCCAGTACTTC. Amino acids: CASSVFLDRVETQYF.

The chain joins TRBV9 to TRBJ2-2, with TRBD2 matching 14 bases. This CDR3 comprises 13 residues. Germline loops: CDR1 SGDLS, CDR2 YYNGEE. The junction had 8 bases not matched to a gene; V was cut back by 7 bases and J by 15 bases. The CDR3 here is CASGGLAGGPLFF. Here the CDR3 DNA reads TGTGCCAGCGGAGGACTAGCGGGAGGCCCCTTGTTTTTT.

In DNA, the CDR3 is TGTGCCAGCAGTTTGCTAGCGGTGTCCTACGAGCAGTACTTC. This codes for CASSLLAVSYEQYF. The chain links TRBV28 to TRBJ2-7; TRBD2 matches 7 bases. V shed 3 bases, J shed 1 base, and the junction held 3 bases outside the gene matches. CDR3 length equals 14 residues. Germline CDR1 and CDR2: MDHEN and SYDVKM.

This chain links TRBV27 with TRBJ1-2, with 10 bases matching TRBD1. The V segment lost 0 bases and the J segment 4 bases; nucleotides outside the gene matches: 8. This CDR3 has 17 residues. Germline V gene lookup returns CDR1 MNHEY and CDR2 SMNVEV (reference sequence). The CDR3 coding sequence is TGTGCCAGCAGTTTATCCCCCGGGACAGGGGACCCCTATGGCTACACCTTC. Encoded protein: CASSLSPGTGDPYGYTF.